Described below is a single T cell receptor (beta chain) sequence and its context. This clone was seen once. It lacks a known antigen. Base qualities are not provided; no much larger clone lies one nucleotide away. In the prospective study, participants were 18 to 89 years old, resided in 20 to 30 geographic areas of the United States, and were enrolled through a virtual design. To assign participants to cohorts, the prospective study relied on clinical history that participants themselves reported in a screening survey and a study questionnaire. For ImmuneRACE Cohort 3, a participant was defined as recovered based on two consecutive negative NP/OP PCR tests, clearance by a healthcare professional, or resolution of symptoms. Each participant in the prospective study had whole blood, serum and a nasopharyngeal or oropharyngeal swab collected by mobile phlebotomists. Participants in the prospective study had the option to provide additional blood draws and questionnaires over a roughly two-month period. Prospective study blood samples were shipped either frozen or at room temperature before DNA extraction.

The immunoSEQ Assay, a bias-controlled multiplex PCR, was used to amplify TCRbeta CDR3 regions from genomic DNA. The source study handled its data this way. Nucleated cell counts per sample were estimated from amplification of reference gene primers within the assay. To quantify the absolute abundance of each unique TCRbeta CDR3 rearrangement, sequence reads were collapsed and filtered. For each sample, productive Simpson clonality was calculated by taking the square root of Simpson's diversity index across productive rearrangements. TCRdb re-hosts the immuneACCESS table, in-frame sequences only. Its copies lack some clones; in the studies checked, an unresolved V gene accounts for under half of them, and the cause for the rest is not known. The DNA gave D and trimming, while V, J and clone size come from that table. The sample includes 250,000 or so clones, with about 85% observed a single time. More than 10% of the sample is held by the ten biggest clonotypes.

From the germline V gene (reference sequence), CDR1 is LNHDA and CDR2 is SQIVND. V and J are truncated by 11 bases and 3 bases respectively, leaving an intervening sequence of 19 bases. The CDR3 measures 15 amino acids from cysteine to phenylalanine. Here the CDR3 DNA is all that survives: 45 bases in frame from base 1. The sample belongs to a study of blood T cell repertoires in COVID-19 (dated by TCRdb to between 2020 and 2021). For the wider study: The collaborator samples originated in the United States, Italy and Spain and spanned the acute and convalescent phases of COVID-19. The samples were drawn from two sources: the first 160 participants of the ongoing ImmuneRACE study, and over 950 subjects contributed by 6 global collaborators. Subjects who had been exposed to COVID-19, were actively infected with it, or had recovered from it provided the deeply sampled blood TCRbeta repertoires that made up the dataset. Sample metadata almost always included a de-identified subject ID, COVID-19 status, age in years and sex. A freely available public database, intended as a resource for researchers studying the immune response to SARS-CoV-2, is where the repertoires were released. Where HLA class I and class II types were available, the types were taken from metadata supplied by the sample provider, not from assay-based typing. The prospective study material was composed of cDNA or gDNA derived from T cells, B-cell-depleted T cells, or PBMCs. Study-wide findings and limitations: The amount of clinical and demographic metadata varied by source and participant and was provided uncurated.

Here the chain combines TRBV19 and TRBJ1-4; there is no confident call for the D gene. This receptor was taken from a man younger than 40 who had recovered from COVID-19. Sequences were obtained from PBMCs or T cells enriched from blood (not recorded which). The CDR3 reads as follows: CAVRGGPKSNEKLFF. The sequenced DNA is TGTGCCGTACGAGGAGGGCCCAAATCTAATGAAAAACTGTTTTTT.